The rows below give T cell receptor beta chains drawn from one sample of a study of CD8+CD57+ T cells in acquired aplastic anemia. TCRdb re-called the reads with MiXCR, one entry per CDR3 protein. The sample gives hundreds of thousands of distinct CDR3 sequences, about 56% of which show up once; roughly 8% is in the top ten. Source material: sorted CD4+, CD8+, or CD8+CD57+ T cells (not recorded which) from PBMCs. Every receptor here comes from a human donor with severe aplastic anemia or a healthy control (not recorded which). The CDR3 runs from the conserved cysteine through the conserved F or W. The D gene is left open where the match is weak. A clone size is listed for some rows: how often the clone was seen (once, few, many), or a class if it is expanded.

d_gene: NA; abundance: many; v_gene: TRBV10-3; j_gene: TRBJ1-2; CDR3nt: TGTGCCATCAGTCCTAGACAGGAATTGTATGGCTACACCTTC; CDR3aa: CAISPRQELYGYTF
d_gene: TRBD1; abundance: NA; v_gene: TRBV7-3; j_gene: TRBJ2-1; CDR3nt: TGTGCCAGCAGCTTTGCCGGGACAGGGGCAAACAATGAGCAGTTCTTC; CDR3aa: CASSFAGTGANNEQFF
d_gene: NA; abundance: NA; v_gene: TRBV9; j_gene: TRBJ2-2; CDR3nt: TGTGCCAGCAGCGTAGCCGCGATCACCGGGGAGCTGTTTTTT; CDR3aa: CASSVAAITGELFF
d_gene: NA; abundance: once; v_gene: TRBV5-1; j_gene: TRBJ2-2; CDR3nt: TGCGCCAGCAGCTTGGAGGCGGCCAACGGGGAGCTGTTTTTT; CDR3aa: CASSLEAANGELFF
d_gene: NA; abundance: many; v_gene: TRBV5-5; j_gene: TRBJ2-3; CDR3nt: TGTGCCAGCAGCTTACAAGGCTGGGCCACGACAGATACGCAGTATTTT; CDR3aa: CASSLQGWATTDTQYF
d_gene: NA; abundance: NA; v_gene: TRBV20-1; j_gene: TRBJ2-1; CDR3nt: TGCAGTGCTCTCCGGACAGACGTTTTGAATGAGCAGTTCTTC; CDR3aa: CSALRTDVLNEQFF
d_gene: NA; abundance: NA; v_gene: TRBV5-1; j_gene: TRBJ2-7; CDR3nt: TGCGCCAGCAGCAGGACTGGTGGAACGGACGAGCAGTACTTC; CDR3aa: CASSRTGGTDEQYF
d_gene: NA; abundance: NA; v_gene: TRBV20-1; j_gene: TRBJ1-5; CDR3nt: TGCAGTGCCTCAACGGGGGGGTATAGCAATCAGCCCCAGCATTTT; CDR3aa: CSASTGGYSNQPQHF
d_gene: NA; abundance: NA; v_gene: TRBV24-1; j_gene: TRBJ2-7; CDR3nt: TGTGCCACCAGTGACCCGAACTCCTACGAGCAGTACTTC; CDR3aa: CATSDPNSYEQYF
d_gene: NA; abundance: NA; v_gene: TRBV19; j_gene: TRBJ1-4; CDR3nt: TGTGCCAGTACCGCCGGACAGACTAATGAAAAACTGTTTTTT; CDR3aa: CASTAGQTNEKLFF
d_gene: NA; abundance: few; v_gene: TRBV25-1; j_gene: TRBJ1-5; CDR3nt: TGTGCCAGCAGGGGCGTCAGGGGAGAGCCCCAGCATTTT; CDR3aa: CASRGVRGEPQHF
d_gene: TRBD1; abundance: few; v_gene: TRBV20-1; j_gene: TRBJ1-3; CDR3nt: TGCAGTGCTGGGGACAGCAAATCTGGAAACACCATATATTTT; CDR3aa: CSAGDSKSGNTIYF
d_gene: TRBD1; abundance: NA; v_gene: TRBV5-1; j_gene: TRBJ2-7; CDR3nt: TGCGCCAGCAGCTTGGCCGGGACAGGTTCCTACGAGCAGTACTTC; CDR3aa: CASSLAGTGSYEQYF
d_gene: TRBD2; abundance: few; v_gene: TRBV7-9; j_gene: TRBJ2-3; CDR3nt: TGTGCCAGCAGCCTAGGTAGGGTGAGCGGGACCACAGATACGCAGTATTTT; CDR3aa: CASSLGRVSGTTDTQYF
d_gene: NA; abundance: NA; v_gene: TRBV7-2; j_gene: TRBJ2-7; CDR3nt: TGTGCCAGCAGCTTAGGGTGGGGCCCCTACGAGCAGTACTTC; CDR3aa: CASSLGWGPYEQYF
d_gene: NA; abundance: many; v_gene: TRBV19; j_gene: TRBJ2-3; CDR3nt: TGTGCCAGTAGTATAGCCAACACAGGGCCTGATACGCAGTATTTT; CDR3aa: CASSIANTGPDTQYF
d_gene: NA; abundance: NA; v_gene: TRBV20-1; j_gene: TRBJ1-6; CDR3nt: TGCAGTGCTAGAGACTCAGAGGGTGGTAATTCACCCCTCCACTTT; CDR3aa: CSARDSEGGNSPLHF
d_gene: NA; abundance: NA; v_gene: TRBV29-1; j_gene: TRBJ2-6; CDR3nt: TGCAGCGTTGAGTCGAAGCACAGCTCTGGGGCCAACGTCCTGACTTTC; CDR3aa: CSVESKHSSGANVLTF
d_gene: TRBD1; abundance: NA; v_gene: TRBV28; j_gene: TRBJ1-5; CDR3nt: TGTGCCAGCAGGCGACAGGGGAGCAATCAGCCCCAGCATTTT; CDR3aa: CASRRQGSNQPQHF
d_gene: TRBD1; abundance: NA; v_gene: TRBV7-6; j_gene: TRBJ1-6; CDR3nt: TGTGCCAGCAGCTTAGCGACAGGGTGGAATTCACCCCTCCACTTT; CDR3aa: CASSLATGWNSPLHF
d_gene: NA; abundance: NA; v_gene: TRBV2; j_gene: TRBJ2-3; CDR3nt: TGTGCCAGCAGTGAAAGGCGTGCGACAGATACGCAGTATTTT; CDR3aa: CASSERRATDTQYF
d_gene: NA; abundance: NA; v_gene: TRBV29-1; j_gene: TRBJ1-1; CDR3nt: TGCAGCGCTGGACAGAACACTGAAGCTTTCTTT; CDR3aa: CSAGQNTEAFF
d_gene: NA; abundance: NA; v_gene: TRBV29-1; j_gene: TRBJ2-1; CDR3nt: TGCAGCGTCCGGAGCGGTGGGTCCTACAATGAGCAGTTCTTC; CDR3aa: CSVRSGGSYNEQFF
d_gene: NA; abundance: many; v_gene: TRBV7-3; j_gene: TRBJ2-1; CDR3nt: TGTGCCAGCAGCTTAGCCGGTCGGGGCAATGAGCAGTTCTTC; CDR3aa: CASSLAGRGNEQFF
d_gene: TRBD2; abundance: NA; v_gene: TRBV20-1; j_gene: TRBJ2-1; CDR3nt: TGCAGCGCCCTAGCGGGAGGTTCACCAAGGTACAATGAGCAGTTCTTC; CDR3aa: CSALAGGSPRYNEQFF
d_gene: NA; abundance: NA; v_gene: TRBV12-3/TRBV12-4; j_gene: TRBJ1-5; CDR3nt: TGTGCCAGCAGTTTACCAGGGAGCCAGCCCCAGCATTTT; CDR3aa: CASSLPGSQPQHF
d_gene: NA; abundance: NA; v_gene: TRBV19; j_gene: TRBJ2-3; CDR3nt: TGTGCCAGTAGTTACAACCCGGGATCGGGCACAGATACGCAGTATTTT; CDR3aa: CASSYNPGSGTDTQYF
d_gene: NA; abundance: NA; v_gene: TRBV7-8; j_gene: TRBJ2-3; CDR3nt: TGTGCCAGCAGCGCGACCGCTGCCCTCACAGATACGCAGTATTTT; CDR3aa: CASSATAALTDTQYF
d_gene: NA; abundance: many; v_gene: TRBV5-1; j_gene: TRBJ1-3; CDR3nt: TGCGCCAGCAGACCGGGACGGACCTCTGGAAACACCATATATTTT; CDR3aa: CASRPGRTSGNTIYF
d_gene: NA; abundance: many; v_gene: TRBV10-1; j_gene: TRBJ1-4; CDR3nt: TGCGCCAGCAGTGAGTCTAAAAAACTGTTTTTT; CDR3aa: CASSESKKLFF
d_gene: TRBD1; abundance: once; v_gene: TRBV24-1; j_gene: TRBJ1-2; CDR3nt: TGTGCCACCAGTGACACCCGACAGGGGGGAGATAACTATGGCTACACCTTC; CDR3aa: CATSDTRQGGDNYGYTF
d_gene: NA; abundance: NA; v_gene: TRBV24-1; j_gene: TRBJ2-3; CDR3nt: TGTGCCACCAGTGATGTGGGGGACAGCACAGATACGCAGTATTTT; CDR3aa: CATSDVGDSTDTQYF
d_gene: NA; abundance: NA; v_gene: TRBV5-8; j_gene: TRBJ1-1; CDR3nt: TGTGCCAGCTCCCCGGGGGCTGACACTGAAGCTTTCTTT; CDR3aa: CASSPGADTEAFF
d_gene: TRBD1; abundance: few; v_gene: TRBV7-2; j_gene: TRBJ2-3; CDR3nt: TGTGCCAGCAGCGCGGACAGGCCCCTCACCGGCCAAACTAGCACAGATACGCAGTATTTT; CDR3aa: CASSADRPLTGQTSTDTQYF
d_gene: TRBD1; abundance: NA; v_gene: TRBV2; j_gene: TRBJ1-2; CDR3nt: TGTGCCAGCAGTGTGGACAGGGGGCGGTACGGCTACACCTTC; CDR3aa: CASSVDRGRYGYTF
d_gene: TRBD2; abundance: NA; v_gene: TRBV2; j_gene: TRBJ2-3; CDR3nt: TGTGCCAGCAGTGAAGTGGTTCTAGCGGGAGAAGATACGCAGTATTTT; CDR3aa: CASSEVVLAGEDTQYF
d_gene: NA; abundance: once; v_gene: TRBV19; j_gene: TRBJ1-5; CDR3nt: TGTGCCAGTAGAGCAGGGTATAGCAATCAGCCCCAGCATTTT; CDR3aa: CASRAGYSNQPQHF
d_gene: TRBD2; abundance: NA; v_gene: TRBV5-1; j_gene: TRBJ2-3; CDR3nt: TGCGCCAGCAGCTTGGCCGAGGCGGGGGTCGGAGCAGATACGCAGTATTTT; CDR3aa: CASSLAEAGVGADTQYF
d_gene: NA; abundance: NA; v_gene: TRBV5-6; j_gene: TRBJ2-7; CDR3nt: TGTGCCAGCAGCCCGGAACCGTTCTACGAGCAGTACTTC; CDR3aa: CASSPEPFYEQYF
d_gene: NA; abundance: NA; v_gene: TRBV29-1; j_gene: TRBJ2-2; CDR3nt: TGCAGCGTTGGGCAGGTGGGGACCGGGGAGCTGTTTTTT; CDR3aa: CSVGQVGTGELFF
d_gene: TRBD1; abundance: NA; v_gene: TRBV13; j_gene: TRBJ1-2; CDR3nt: TGTGCCAGCAGCCAAAGACAGGGACCAGAGGGCTACACCTTC; CDR3aa: CASSQRQGPEGYTF
d_gene: NA; abundance: NA; v_gene: TRBV11-3; j_gene: TRBJ2-3; CDR3nt: TGTGCCAGCAGCTCTCAAGGCCCCACAGATACGCAGTATTTT; CDR3aa: CASSSQGPTDTQYF
d_gene: NA; abundance: NA; v_gene: TRBV12-3/TRBV12-4; j_gene: TRBJ2-2; CDR3nt: TGTGCCAGCAGATCCGGGGAGCTGTTTTTT; CDR3aa: CASRSGELFF
d_gene: TRBD1; abundance: NA; v_gene: TRBV2; j_gene: TRBJ1-6; CDR3nt: TGTGCCAGCAGGAGCTCTCCGGGACAGAATTCACCCCTCCACTTT; CDR3aa: CASRSSPGQNSPLHF
d_gene: TRBD1; abundance: NA; v_gene: TRBV7-3; j_gene: TRBJ2-1; CDR3nt: TGTGCCAGCAGCAAGGGACAGGGACCCTACAATGAGCAGTTCTTC; CDR3aa: CASSKGQGPYNEQFF
d_gene: NA; abundance: NA; v_gene: TRBV29-1; j_gene: TRBJ1-1; CDR3nt: TGCAGCGTTGTACCAGGGTGGAACACTGAAGCTTTCTTT; CDR3aa: CSVVPGWNTEAFF
d_gene: TRBD2; abundance: NA; v_gene: TRBV20-1; j_gene: TRBJ2-7; CDR3nt: TGCAGTGCTAGAGTTAGACTAGCGGGGGGGCTATTGTACTTC; CDR3aa: CSARVRLAGGLLYF
d_gene: NA; abundance: many; v_gene: TRBV2; j_gene: TRBJ1-1; CDR3nt: TGTGCCAGCAGTGATCGGGGGAGGATGGCTTTCTTT; CDR3aa: CASSDRGRMAFF
d_gene: NA; abundance: many; v_gene: TRBV7-2; j_gene: TRBJ2-7; CDR3nt: TGTGCCAGCAGCTTAGCGTCGGTAGGCGAGCAGTACTTC; CDR3aa: CASSLASVGEQYF
d_gene: NA; abundance: few; v_gene: TRBV7-8; j_gene: TRBJ1-1; CDR3nt: TGTGCCAGCAGAGTGAGCCGGGGCACTGAAGCTTTCTTT; CDR3aa: CASRVSRGTEAFF
d_gene: NA; abundance: once; v_gene: TRBV2; j_gene: TRBJ1-5; CDR3nt: TGTGCCAGCAGTTTAGGGGATAGCAATCAGCCCCAGCATTTT; CDR3aa: CASSLGDSNQPQHF
d_gene: TRBD2; abundance: few; v_gene: TRBV7-2; j_gene: TRBJ2-1; CDR3nt: TGTGCCAGCAGCTTAGGTCGTCGCCTAGCGGGGGGGCACAATGAGCAGTTCTTC; CDR3aa: CASSLGRRLAGGHNEQFF
d_gene: NA; abundance: many; v_gene: TRBV5-1; j_gene: TRBJ2-3; CDR3nt: TGCGCCAGCACCTTGGGGGGTTTCACAGATACGCAGTATTTT; CDR3aa: CASTLGGFTDTQYF
d_gene: NA; abundance: many; v_gene: TRBV5-1; j_gene: TRBJ2-7; CDR3nt: TGCGCCAGCAGCTTCTTCTCGCTACGATCCTACGAGCAGTACTTC; CDR3aa: CASSFFSLRSYEQYF